A single sample is the source of the 9 T cell receptor beta chains below, sequenced in a study of cytomegalovirus exposure and HLA in healthy donors. Only in-frame clones appear in the TCRdb table, and some are missing; sequencing was by immunoSEQ multiplex PCR. Here the sample spans about 82,000 clones, 90% to 95% being singletons. The sample taken for sequencing was PBMCs. The source of these receptors is a young man in good health and CMV-seronegative.

The DNA of the CDR3 is TGTGCCAGCGGGACAGGGACTACAACTAATGGCTACACCTTC. Translated, it gives CASGTGTTTNGYTF. The chain is built from TRBV6-1 and TRBJ1-2, with TRBD1 matching 9 bases. This CDR3 has 14 residues. Germline-derived CDR1 and CDR2 are MNHNS and SASEGT. The ends lost 8 bases at V and 6 bases at J; junction bases unmatched: 10.

The chain carries TRBV7-2 and TRBJ2-7; TRBD2 might be the D (6 bases). Trimming removed 5 bases at V and 3 bases at J, with 20 bases between. This CDR3 comprises 16 residues. Germline V CDR1 and CDR2: SGHTA, FQGNSA. This CDR3 reads CASSPAGHRYNYEQYF. CDR3 nucleotide sequence: TGTGCCAGCAGCCCTGCGGGGCACCGGTACAACTACGAGCAGTACTTC.

The chain combines TRBV11-1 with TRBJ2-7; 8 positions match TRBD1. The V and J ends lost 5 bases and 1 base, in that order; junction bases with no gene match: 7. Germline CDR1 SGHAT, CDR2 FQDESV (reference sequence). The CDR3 runs 15 residues. The CDR3 spells CASSPAGTGSYEQYF. In DNA, the CDR3 is TGTGCCAGCAGCCCGGCCGGGACAGGATCCTACGAGCAGTACTTC.

The chain is built from TRBV13 and TRBJ2-5; 16 nucleotides line up with TRBD2. Germline V gene sequence: CDR1 PRHDT, CDR2 FYEKMQ (reference sequence). The CDR3 sequence is 20 residues long. V gave up 2 bases and J gave up 0 bases; unmatched junction bases: 9. Here the CDR3 reads CASSLINRGLAGGDQETQYF. In DNA form, the CDR3 reads TGTGCCAGCAGCTTAATAAATAGGGGACTAGCGGGAGGGGACCAAGAGACCCAGTACTTC.

V usage is TRBV21-1 and J usage is TRBJ2-7; the DNA was not compared with TRBD1, the D call given in the table. TRBV21-1 corresponds to a pseudogene. The length of the CDR3 is 14 residues. CDR3 protein: CASTTGQSLYEQYF. The CDR3 DNA follows: TGTGCCAGCACTACGGGACAGTCACTATACGAGCAGTACTTC.

This clone was picked up one time. The chain is built from TRBV10-3 and TRBJ2-2; TRBD1 aligns across 11 bases. The CDR3 runs 17 residues. CDR1 and CDR2 (germline): ENHRY, SYGVKD. With V trimmed by 5 bases and J by 4 bases, 9 bases remained unmatched. This CDR3 is CAISPTPGTGGTGELFF. The CDR3 DNA follows: TGTGCCATCAGTCCTACCCCCGGGACAGGGGGCACCGGGGAGCTGTTTTTT.

This clone showed up many times. This chain uses TRBV27 with TRBJ2-7, with TRBD1 identical over 9 bases. V trimming: 4 bases; J trimming: 3 bases; junction bases outside the gene matches: 4. The germline gives CDR1 MNHEY, CDR2 SMNVEV (reference sequence). This CDR3 region has 14 residues. CDR3 region: CASSSGTGRYEQYF. As DNA, the CDR3 is TGTGCCAGCAGTTCCGGGACAGGGCGCTACGAGCAGTACTTC.

This chain uses TRBV5-1 with TRBJ2-1; a weak D match, TRBD2 (5 bases). The CDR3 runs 13 residues. From germline, CDR1 is SGHRS and CDR2 YFSETQ. With 0 bases removed from V and 4 bases from J, the gap between germline ends came to 5 bases. The CDR3 region is CASSLGEYNEQFF. The CDR3 DNA follows: TGCGCCAGCAGCTTGGGGGAGTACAATGAGCAGTTCTTC.

The chain has TRBV4-1 and TRBJ1-1; a possible D gene is TRBD1 (6 bases). V gave up 3 bases and J gave up 7 bases, with 21 bases separating them. CDR1 is MGHRA and CDR2 is YSYEKL in the germline V gene. This CDR3 is built from 16 residues. Here the CDR3 DNA reads TGCGCCAGCAGCCAGATACCTTCAGGGCAGGGGAATGAAGCTTTCTTT. This translates into CASSQIPSGQGNEAFF.